The 12 T cell receptor beta chains below were found in one sample sequenced in a study of T-cell reconstitution after alpha-beta-depleted transplantation in children. Unique molecular identifiers featured in how the TCRbeta library was prepared. Using its own MiXCR run on the PCR reads, TCRdb lists one record per CDR3 protein. The sample has about 980,000 distinct CDR3 sequences, about 30% seen once. The sample in question was PBMCs, mostly from graft donor cells, obtained 360 days after TCRalphabeta/CD19-depleted stem cell transplant. These receptors were collected from a boy under two years old who had a stem cell transplant for SCID, so the T cells may come from the graft donor.

This clonotype was seen a handful of times. One end of the junction varies from germline; a read error may be responsible. V usage is TRBV2 and J usage is TRBJ2-7; TRBD1 aligns across 7 bases. CDR1 is SNHLY, CDR2 FYNNEI, per germline. This CDR3 spans 14 amino acids. CDR3 nucleotide sequence: TGTGCCAGCAGGGAAGACAGGGCATCCTACGAGCAGTACTTC. It yields the protein CASREDRASYEQYF.

This rearrangement joins TRBV7-2 to TRBJ2-3; 9 nucleotides align to TRBD1. The CDR3 length is 16 residues. Per germline, CDR1 SGHTA and CDR2 FQGNSA. After removal of 1 base from V and 5 bases from J, the junction contained 7 bases not matched to a gene. The DNA for the CDR3 is TGTGCCAGCAGCTTAGAAGGGACAGGGTCAGGAGATACGCAGTATTTT. Protein: CASSLEGTGSGDTQYF.

The CDR3 coding sequence is TGCGCCAGCAGCCAAGATAGCACGGCTGAAGAGACCCAGTACTTC. The encoded protein is CASSQDSTAEETQYF. The rearrangement joins TRBV4-3 to TRBJ2-5; no firm D call. This CDR3 contains 15 residues. Germline assignment: CDR1 LGHNA and CDR2 YSLEER. The germline V and J ends were trimmed by 0 bases and 3 bases, with 11 bases remaining between them.

The chain recombines TRBV28 with TRBJ1-6; D gene uncertain. Germline CDR1 reads MDHEN; CDR2 reads SYDVKM. This CDR3 region has 16 residues. Between the trimmed V and J ends, which lost 5 bases and 6 bases, there was a span of 17 bases. CDR3 nucleotide sequence: TGTGCCAGCAGTCCATCCTTCGGAGGGAGTAATTCACCCCTCCACTTT. It specifies CASSPSFGGSNSPLHF.

This sequence joins TRBV25-1 and TRBJ2-1, with D perhaps matching TRBD1 (6 bases). The CDR3 is 15 residues long. Germline CDR1 MGHDK, CDR2 SYGVNS. V was pared by 5 bases and J by 2 bases, with 13 bases between. For the CDR3, the DNA is TGTGCCAGCAGTACTGGACAGACGCCCTACAATGAGCAGTTCTTC. Encoded protein: CASSTGQTPYNEQFF.

This rearrangement joins TRBV19 to TRBJ2-6; D not resolved. The CDR3 is 13 amino acids. From germline, CDR1 is LNHDA and CDR2 SQIVND (reference sequence). Trimming removed 11 bases from V and 0 bases from J, with 8 bases in between. CDR3 bases: TGTGCCGCCCGGTTCTCTGGGGCCAACGTCCTGACTTTC. Translation: CAARFSGANVLTF.

The chain has TRBV4-2 and TRBJ2-3, with 11 bases aligning to TRBD2. Germline-derived CDR1 and CDR2 are LGHNA and YNFKEQ. The CDR3 covers 19 residues. Losses at the gene ends were 0 bases for V and 5 bases for J; bases not matched to a gene: 13. Here the CDR3 DNA reads TGTGCCAGCAGCCAAGAGAGGATAGCGGGGGGGCACGAAGGAGATACGCAGTATTTT. As protein: CASSQERIAGGHEGDTQYF.

The chain joins TRBV6-2 or TRBV6-3 to TRBJ2-7; D unclear. The V gene lost 2 bases and the J gene lost 2 bases, with 10 bases spanning the gap. The V gene's germline CDR1 is MNHEY and CDR2 SVGEGT. The CDR3 is made up of 14 amino acids. CDR3 in amino acids: CASSYHPGTYEQYF. CDR3 nucleotides: TGTGCCAGCAGTTACCATCCAGGCACCTACGAGCAGTACTTC.

V and J are TRBV29-1 and TRBJ2-3, with 11 bases aligning to TRBD2. The V and J ends lost 2 bases and 6 bases, in that order; junction bases with no gene match: 10. This CDR3 spans 16 amino acids. Germline loops: CDR1 SQVTM, CDR2 ANQGSEA. This CDR3 reads CSVELGASGGPDTQYF. Here the CDR3 DNA reads TGCAGCGTTGAATTGGGGGCTAGCGGGGGGCCGGATACGCAGTATTTT.

CDR3 sequence: CASSLDGTRGNEQFF. Here the CDR3 DNA reads TGCGCCAGCAGCTTGGATGGAACTAGAGGCAATGAGCAGTTCTTC. The rearrangement uses TRBV5-1 and TRBJ2-1, with a weak D call TRBD2 (5 bases). The CDR3 extends over 15 amino acids. V lost 0 bases to trimming and J lost 6 bases, with 13 bases between them. Germline values: CDR1 SGHRS, CDR2 YFSETQ.

The table lists this clonotype with a few counts. V usage is TRBV11-2 and J usage is TRBJ2-1; the D is unclear. There are 11 residues in the CDR3. Trimming removed 3 bases from V and 11 bases from J, with 8 bases in between. CDR1 is SGHAT, CDR2 FQNNGV, per germline. CDR3 region: CASSFSRKQFF. In DNA, the CDR3 is TGTGCCAGCAGCTTTTCTAGAAAGCAGTTCTTC.

This clonotype showed up many times. The genes are TRBV20-1 and TRBJ2-7; a weak D match, TRBD1 (5 bases). The V gene lost 4 bases and the J gene lost 2 bases, with 15 bases spanning the gap. CDR1 is DFQATT and CDR2 is SNEGSKA in the germline V gene (reference sequence). This CDR3 spans 14 amino acids. The CDR3 bases are TGCAGTGCTACCCCAGGGCGAACCCCCTACGAGCAGTACTTC. It codes for CSATPGRTPYEQYF.